This TCR beta chain was found in a study of blood T cell repertoires in COVID-19. The overall study: Acute and convalescent COVID-19 samples came from the United States, Italy and Spain.

The CDR3 totals 13 residues. V dropped 3 bases and J dropped 5 bases, with 10 bases sitting between them. Germline assignment: CDR1 MNHEY and CDR2 SVGAGI. In the authors' workflow: Reference gene primer amplification yielded estimated nucleated cell counts. Sequenced by immunoSEQ multiplex PCR; TCRdb stores in-frame clones only, minus some. The D gene and trimming were derived from the DNA, and the V and J assignments and clone size from that table. The sample has over 200,000 clones; about 87% are singletons. The V call is TRBV6-5, the J call TRBJ2-5, with D unresolved. The material sequenced was peripheral blood. The clonotype originates from a man in his fifties or sixties who had recovered from COVID-19. In DNA form, the CDR3 reads TGTGCCAGCAGTTATGACCACGGGGAGACCCAGTACTTC. Its protein product is CASSYDHGETQYF.